This T cell receptor beta chain was documented in a study of T cell responses to AZD1222 COVID-19 vaccine. A word on this clone: Its antigen remains unknown.

Whole-study results and caveats: Clonal diversity may have been underestimated, and the donors were mostly white British, with more females than males. Researchers took repertoire samples only after the peak T cell response had come. The reported proportion of spike-specific TCRs targeting unmutated variant regions was nearly half. Dominant at 160-218 and 743-854, vaccine-associated CD4 TCRs also spanned spike.

The CDR3 is made up of 11 amino acids. V was clipped by 8 bases and J by 13 bases, with 16 bases between them. Germline loops: CDR1 KGHDR, CDR2 SFDVKD. Sequenced by immunoSEQ multiplex PCR; TCRdb stores in-frame clones only, minus some. The table has 90,000 to 100,000 clones, 85% seen once. The chain couples TRBV24-1 to TRBJ1-2; maybe TRBD1 (5 bases). The receptor was isolated from an adult who received the AZD1222 COVID-19 vaccine. The sequenced sample was peripheral blood, obtained 28 days after the second AZD1222 dose. CDR3 sequence reads: CATIRSGTGTF. The CDR3 DNA reads as TGTGCCACCATTCGTTCAGGGACGGGCACCTTC.